This T cell receptor (beta chain) was documented in a study of blood T cell repertoires in COVID-19. On the study more broadly: PBMCs, B-cell-depleted T cells, or T cells provided the cDNA or gDNA that made up the material.

The CDR3 runs 14 residues. In the authors' workflow: Reference gene primers were amplified, and this amplification served to estimate nucleated cell counts. Repertoires were generated with immunoSEQ multiplex PCR, while TCRdb's copy carries only in-frame clones and drops some. The D gene and trimming were derived from the DNA, and the V and J assignments and clone size from that table. The table records some 290,000 clones, around 83% of them present only once. The rearrangement joins TRBV21-1 to TRBJ2-1; the D call TRBD1 from the table was never checked on the DNA. TRBV21-1 is a known pseudogene. The material sequenced was peripheral blood. The clonotype originates from a man aged 18 to 35 with active or convalescent COVID-19. The DNA for the CDR3 is TGTGCCAGCAACCCCGGGACAGGGGCAGATGAGCAGTTCTTC. Its translation is CASNPGTGADEQFF.